The T cell receptor (beta chain) described here comes from a study of cytomegalovirus exposure and HLA in healthy donors. About the study: Earlier, almost 120 million unique TCR beta sequences were recovered from approximately 200 million T cells by an analysis. Notes on the study in general: CMV antigen specificity was confirmed in vitro for a few CMV-associated chains. Most TCR beta V segments were productive about 90% or about 30% of the time in an earlier analysis. Reportedly, cytomegalovirus status was diagnosed with high sensitivity and specificity.

PCR involved 60 Vbeta and 13 Jbeta primers. Sequencing was performed with immunoSEQ multiplex PCR; in TCRdb, only in-frame clones are kept and a portion is missing. The sample includes around 110,000 clones, 60% to 75% seen only once; the top ten take 2.5% to 3%. Of note for this clone: Its antigen is undetermined.

The length of the CDR3 is 15 residues. The germline V and J ends were trimmed by 2 bases and 1 base, with 6 bases remaining between them. The V gene's germline CDR1 is MDHEN and CDR2 SYDVKM. The sample was PBMCs. This sequence was found in a male donor in good health and CMV-seropositive. The rearrangement links TRBV28 to TRBJ2-6; D may be TRBD2 (6 bases). The CDR3 nucleotides are TGTGCCAGCAGTTTAGGGAGGTCTGGGGCCAACGTCCTGACTTTC. Amino acids: CASSLGRSGANVLTF.